These 26 T cell receptor beta chains came from one sample sequenced in a study of cytomegalovirus exposure and HLA in healthy donors. Primers for the PCR totalled 60 Vbeta and 13 Jbeta. Sequencing was performed with immunoSEQ multiplex PCR; in TCRdb, only in-frame clones are kept and a portion is missing. Of roughly 200,000 clones listed, roughly 9.5% are singletons. Input material: PBMCs. The receptor source for this set is a woman in her thirties in good health and CMV-seropositive.

This chain links TRBV5-5 with TRBJ1-2, with TRBD1 matching over 10 bases. Trimming removed 0 bases from V and 4 bases from J; junction bases left unmatched: 6. There are 16 residues in the CDR3. CDR1 and CDR2 (germline): SGHKS, YYEKEE (reference sequence). Written as DNA, the CDR3 is TGTGCCAGCAGCTTGGAACCGACAGGGGGCGCCTATGGCTACACCTTC. Encoded protein: CASSLEPTGGAYGYTF.

The rearrangement uses TRBV10-2 and TRBJ2-7; 8 nucleotides agree with TRBD2. CDR1 and CDR2 (germline): WSHSY, SAAADI. V lost 3 bases and J lost 3; bases outside the gene matches: 7. The CDR3 runs 15 residues. CDR3 amino acids: CASSELAAVYYEQYF. CDR3 sequence (DNA): TGCGCCAGCAGTGAACTAGCGGCAGTATACTACGAGCAGTACTTC.

V is TRBV18 and J is TRBJ2-2; D is unclear. V was trimmed by 5 bases and J by 6 bases, leaving 7 bases between them. Germline CDR1 reads KGHSH; CDR2 reads LQKENI. The CDR3 length is 12 residues. CDR3 protein: CASSEASGELFF. CDR3 bases: TGTGCCAGCTCAGAAGCTTCCGGGGAGCTGTTTTTT. The full variable domain, completed using reference TRBV18 and TRBJ2-2, is NAGVMQNPRHLVRRRGQEARLRCSPMKGHSHVYWYRQLPEEGLKFMVYLQKENIIDESGMPKERFSAEFPKEGPSILRIQQVVRGDSAAYFCASSEASGELFFGEGSRLTVL.

This clone was observed a few times. This chain links TRBV19 with TRBJ2-7, with D possibly TRBD2 on 5 matching bases. The germline CDR1 and CDR2 sequences are LNHDA and SQIVND (reference sequence). The CDR3 contains 14 residues. V lost 3 bases, J lost 3 bases, and 12 bases lay in between. In DNA form, the CDR3 reads TGTGCCAGTAGTATTCATCGGGGAAGCTACGAGCAGTACTTC. Translation gives CASSIHRGSYEQYF.

This sequence joins TRBV7-9 and TRBJ1-6; 10 nucleotides agree with TRBD1. V was clipped by 5 bases and J by 7 bases; unmatched bases: 2. The germline V gene has CDR1 SEHNR and CDR2 FQNEAQ (reference sequence). The CDR3 totals 14 residues. The CDR3 DNA reads as TGTGCCAGCAGCCCGGGACAGGGGAATTCACCCCTCCACTTT. It yields the protein CASSPGQGNSPLHF.

Only a few counts were recorded for this clone. This rearrangement joins TRBV2 to TRBJ1-5, with D perhaps matching TRBD1 (6 bases). The CDR3 length is 16 residues. Trimming took off 1 base at V and 4 bases at J, with 14 bases between the two ends. Germline lookup yields CDR1 SNHLY and CDR2 FYNNEI. CDR3 sequence reads: CASSEGWQGTNQPQHF. In DNA form, the CDR3 reads TGTGCCAGCAGTGAAGGATGGCAAGGGACAAATCAGCCCCAGCATTTT.

This clone was found a few times. The V and J genes are TRBV5-1 and TRBJ2-1; 11 positions agree with TRBD2. The CDR3 runs to 14 residues. V shed 5 bases, J shed 7 bases, and the junction held 5 bases outside the gene matches. The germline V gene encodes CDR1 SGHRS and CDR2 YFSETQ. The CDR3: CASSMTSGTNEQFF. CDR3 in DNA: TGCGCCAGCAGTATGACTAGCGGGACTAATGAGCAGTTCTTC.

This clone was detected a few times. The chain employs TRBV7-7 and TRBJ2-3; the D gene is possibly TRBD2 (5 bases). The germline gives CDR1 SSHAT, CDR2 FNYEAQ (reference sequence). CDR3 length: 15 residues. Trimming removed 2 bases from V and 4 bases from J, with 13 bases in between. The CDR3 region has the DNA TGTGCCAGCAGCTTATCAACTAGAGGCTCAGATACGCAGTATTTT. Protein: CASSLSTRGSDTQYF.

The gene calls are TRBV9 and TRBJ2-1; D might be TRBD2 (7 bases). This CDR3 is 16 amino acids long. Germline CDR1 and CDR2: SGDLS and YYNGEE. V lost 0 bases to trimming and J lost 3 bases, with 13 bases between them. CDR3 region: CASSVDRGRDYNEQFF. The CDR3 coding sequence is TGTGCCAGCAGCGTAGATAGGGGGAGGGACTACAATGAGCAGTTCTTC.

This clone appeared a few times. This chain connects TRBV27 to TRBJ1-2; 9 bases are a match to TRBD1. The CDR3 spans 16 residues. CDR1 is MNHEY, CDR2 SMNVEV, per germline (reference sequence). After removal of 2 bases from V and 4 bases from J, the junction contained 8 bases not matched to a gene. In DNA form, the CDR3 reads TGTGCCAGCAGTTTAAGGGGACAGGGATCCCCCTATGGCTACACCTTC. Residues: CASSLRGQGSPYGYTF.

This chain connects TRBV9 to TRBJ2-1; tentative D call: TRBD1 (7 bases). The germline gives CDR1 SGDLS, CDR2 YYNGEE. CDR3 length equals 15 residues. Trimming shortened V by 2 bases and J by 0 bases, and 9 bases separated the two germline ends. The CDR3 DNA is TGTGCCAGCAGCGTCCAGGGGGGCTCCTACAATGAGCAGTTCTTC. Its protein product is CASSVQGGSYNEQFF.

This clone came up a few times. This rearrangement joins TRBV7-9 to TRBJ2-5, with D tentatively TRBD2 (6 bases). Trimming shortened V by 5 bases and J by 5 bases, and 18 bases separated the two germline ends. Germline CDR1 SEHNR, CDR2 FQNEAQ (reference sequence). The CDR3 extends over 15 amino acids. The DNA of the CDR3 is TGTGCCAGCAGCCAAATCGGAGGGCCACAGGAGACCCAGTACTTC. Amino acids: CASSQIGGPQETQYF. The whole variable domain, filled in from reference TRBV7-9 and TRBJ2-5, reads DTGVSQNPRHKITKRGQNVTFRCDPISEHNRLYWYRQTLGQGPEFLTYFQNEAQLEKSRLLSDRFSAERPKGSFSTLEIQRTEQGDSAMYLCASSQIGGPQETQYFGPGTRLLVL.

This clone came up a few times. The CDR3 is CASSLAPENEQFF. In DNA form, the CDR3 reads TGTGCCAGCAGCTTAGCGCCGGAGAATGAGCAGTTCTTC. V and J are TRBV7-9 and TRBJ2-1; no reliable D call. The CDR3 extends over 13 amino acids. CDR1 SEHNR and CDR2 FQNEAQ come from the germline V gene (reference sequence). Trimming shortened V by 0 bases and J by 7 bases, and 7 bases separated the two germline ends.

The J gene is TRBJ1-3, the V gene TRBV18, with a tentative D call TRBD1 (6 bases). Trimming shortened V by 2 bases and J by 2 bases, and 10 bases separated the two germline ends. CDR3 length equals 15 residues. Germline V gene sequence: CDR1 KGHSH, CDR2 LQKENI. CDR3 DNA sequence: TGTGCCAGCTCACCAGGCCCAGGGGCTGGAAACACCATATATTTT. Amino acid sequence: CASSPGPGAGNTIYF. Full variable domain (outside the CDR3, taken from reference TRBV18 and TRBJ1-3): NAGVMQNPRHLVRRRGQEARLRCSPMKGHSHVYWYRQLPEEGLKFMVYLQKENIIDESGMPKERFSAEFPKEGPSILRIQQVVRGDSAAYFCASSPGPGAGNTIYFGEGSWLTVV.

This chain links TRBV19 with TRBJ2-2, with TRBD2 matching over 7 bases. The V gene's germline CDR1 is LNHDA and CDR2 SQIVND (reference sequence). This CDR3 comprises 15 residues. The trim removed 6 bases at V and 0 bases at J, leaving 4 bases unmatched. CDR3 nucleotide sequence: TGTGCCAGTAGCCGGGGGGACTCGAACACCGGGGAGCTGTTTTTT. This translates into CASSRGDSNTGELFF.

The chain links TRBV5-4 to TRBJ2-2, with TRBD2 matching over 12 bases. J lost 3 bases, V lost 3 bases, and 9 bases had no gene match. CDR3 size: 18 residues. The germline CDR1 and CDR2 sequences are SGHNT and YYREEE (reference sequence). CDR3 sequence reads: CASSWYQRLAGDTGELFF. The CDR3 DNA follows: TGTGCCAGCAGCTGGTACCAACGACTAGCGGGAGACACCGGGGAGCTGTTTTTT.

The chain joins TRBV7-9 to TRBJ2-6; D unresolved. Trimming left V 6 bases short and J 0 bases short, with 12 bases between. Germline assignment: CDR1 SEHNR and CDR2 FQNEAQ (reference sequence). This CDR3 is built from 16 residues. This CDR3 is CASSNKIRSGANVLTF. The CDR3, as DNA: TGTGCCAGCAGTAACAAGATCCGCTCTGGGGCCAACGTCCTGACTTTC.

On this clone: Other DNA sequences in the sample encode the same CDR3. J is TRBJ1-1 and V is TRBV5-1; 9 bases match TRBD1. Germline CDR1 reads SGHRS; CDR2 reads YFSETQ. The CDR3 is made up of 17 amino acids. Germline trimming cut 3 bases from V and 3 bases from J; bases unmatched to any gene: 12. CDR3: CASSWQGQGGWDTEAFF. CDR3 nucleotide sequence: TGCGCCAGCAGCTGGCAGGGACAGGGTGGTTGGGACACTGAAGCTTTCTTT. The full variable domain, completed using reference TRBV5-1 and TRBJ1-1, is KAGVTQTPRYLIKTRGQQVTLSCSPISGHRSVSWYQQTPGQGLQFLFEYFSETQRNKGNFPGRFSGRQFSNSRSEMNVSTLELGDSALYLCASSWQGQGGWDTEAFFGQGTRLTVV.

The table lists this clone with a few counts. The chain carries TRBV6-1 and TRBJ2-1; 8 bases line up with TRBD2. Germline CDR1 is MNHNS and CDR2 is SASEGT. The CDR3 runs to 13 residues. The V segment lost 7 bases and the J segment 5 bases; nucleotides outside the gene matches: 4. This CDR3 is CASKGGRNNEQFF. Here the CDR3 DNA reads TGTGCCAGCAAGGGCGGGAGGAACAATGAGCAGTTCTTC.

The chain links TRBV5-8 to TRBJ1-3; TRBD1 matches 9 bases. This CDR3 comprises 15 residues. V was clipped by 2 bases and J by 4 bases; unmatched bases: 4. The germline V gene encodes CDR1 SGHTS and CDR2 YDEGEE. CDR3 loop: CASSLQGAQGNTIYF. CDR3 coding DNA: TGTGCCAGCAGCTTACAGGGGGCGCAAGGAAACACCATATATTTT.

The chain recombines TRBV5-5 with TRBJ1-1; no firm D call. The length of the CDR3 is 13 residues. The germline V gene encodes CDR1 SGHKS and CDR2 YYEKEE (reference sequence). V shed 2 bases and J shed 0 bases, with 5 bases lying between them. In nucleotides, the CDR3 is TGTGCCAGCAGCTTCGTTATGAACACTGAAGCTTTCTTT. Encoded protein: CASSFVMNTEAFF.

The chain combines TRBV5-1 with TRBJ2-1, with TRBD2 identical over 11 bases. Unmatched junction bases numbered 2, after V lost 0 bases and J lost 6 bases. Germline V gene data show CDR1 as SGHRS and CDR2 as YFSETQ. The length of the CDR3 is 15 residues. CDR3 region: CASSLELAGVNEQFF. As DNA, the CDR3 is TGCGCCAGCAGCTTGGAACTAGCGGGAGTCAATGAGCAGTTCTTC.

This clone was recorded a few times. This chain uses TRBV5-4 with TRBJ2-5, with D possibly TRBD1 on 6 matching bases. CDR1 and CDR2 from the germline V gene are SGHNT and YYREEE (reference sequence). Trimming removed 4 bases from V and 1 base from J, with 8 bases in between. The CDR3 has 13 amino acids. The CDR3 nucleotides are TGTGCCAGCAGCAGGACAGCCCAAGAGACCCAGTACTTC. This encodes CASSRTAQETQYF.

In this sample, this clone turned up a few times. The chain is built from TRBV5-1 and TRBJ1-2, with a possible D match to TRBD1 (5 bases). The germline V and J ends were trimmed by 4 bases and 8 bases, with 24 bases remaining between them. The germline gives CDR1 SGHRS, CDR2 YFSETQ. The CDR3 runs 16 residues. In DNA, the CDR3 is TGCGCCAGCAGCCTGGCAAATCGAGGACAACCGGAGGGCTACACCTTC. This encodes CASSLANRGQPEGYTF.

The chain joins TRBV2 to TRBJ1-2; no firm D call. V was pared by 2 bases and J by 2 bases, with 15 bases between. CDR3 length: 16 amino acids. Per germline, CDR1 SNHLY and CDR2 FYNNEI. The CDR3 sequence is CASSERREGRNYGYTF. CDR3 DNA sequence: TGTGCCAGCAGTGAACGCCGGGAGGGTAGGAACTATGGCTACACCTTC.

The chain employs TRBV27 and TRBJ1-1, with a possible D match to TRBD1 (6 bases). CDR1 is MNHEY and CDR2 is SMNVEV in the germline V gene (reference sequence). This CDR3 spans 15 amino acids. Trimming stripped 7 bases from V and 0 bases from J, with 15 bases between. In DNA form, the CDR3 reads TGTGCCAGCACAGGAAACAGGGCCATGAACACTGAAGCTTTCTTT. Amino acid sequence: CASTGNRAMNTEAFF.